Below, one TCR beta chain is given with its context. Its antigen remains unknown. This may stem from a read error, because a much larger clone lies one nucleotide away. The sample belongs to a study of blood T cells in healthy people across ages. Alongside a J-beta primer mix, a sample-barcoded 5' primer served in a second PCR lasting about 6 to 12 cycles. Every sample gave at least 3 million paired-end reads containing CDR3. MiXCR, applied by TCRdb to the 5' RACE reads, yields one record per CDR3 protein. The data show roughly 900,000 distinct CDR3 sequences, 29% seen once. CDR3 length equals 15 residues. From germline, CDR1 is LGHNA and CDR2 YSLEER. Trimming left V 4 bases short and J 7 bases short, with 20 bases between. Study-wide points: A roughly linear age-dependent decrease characterized TCR beta diversity per million T cells. Unsorted PBMCs ruled out conclusive naive versus antigen-experienced comparison.

They isolated at least 6 million PBMCs from each sample. The chain recombines TRBV4-3 with TRBJ2-7; D may correspond to TRBD1 or TRBD2 (5 bases each). This sequence was found in a woman of 80 years or more in good health. The sequenced sample was blood. The CDR3 sequence is CASSRNEGSYNEQYF. The CDR3 DNA reads TGCGCCAGCAGCCGAAATGAGGGGAGCTACAATGAGCAGTACTTC.